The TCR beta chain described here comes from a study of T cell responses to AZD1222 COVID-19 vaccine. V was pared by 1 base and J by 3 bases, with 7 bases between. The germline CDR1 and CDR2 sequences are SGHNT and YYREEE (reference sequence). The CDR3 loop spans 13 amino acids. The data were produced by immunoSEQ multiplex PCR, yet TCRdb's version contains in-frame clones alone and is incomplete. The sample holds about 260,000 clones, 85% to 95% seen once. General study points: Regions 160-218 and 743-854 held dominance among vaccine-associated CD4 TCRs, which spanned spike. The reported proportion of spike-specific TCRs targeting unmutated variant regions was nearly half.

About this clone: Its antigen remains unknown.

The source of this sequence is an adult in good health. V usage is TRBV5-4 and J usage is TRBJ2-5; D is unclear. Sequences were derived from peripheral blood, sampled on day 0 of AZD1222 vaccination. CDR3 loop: CASSLMAEETQYF. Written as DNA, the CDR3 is TGTGCCAGCAGCTTGATGGCGGAAGAGACCCAGTACTTC.